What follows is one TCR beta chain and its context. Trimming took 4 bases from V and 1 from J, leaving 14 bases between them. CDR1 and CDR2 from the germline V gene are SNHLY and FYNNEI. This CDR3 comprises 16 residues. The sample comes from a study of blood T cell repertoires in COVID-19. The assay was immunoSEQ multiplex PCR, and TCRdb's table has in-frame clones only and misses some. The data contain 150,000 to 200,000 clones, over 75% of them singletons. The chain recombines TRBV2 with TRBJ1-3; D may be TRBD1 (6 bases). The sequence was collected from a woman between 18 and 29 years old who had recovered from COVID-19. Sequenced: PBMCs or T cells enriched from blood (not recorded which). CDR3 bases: TGTGCCAGCAGTGGGGGGCAGGGTCCGTCTGGAAACACCATATATTTT. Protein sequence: CASSGGQGPSGNTIYF.